This T cell receptor (beta chain) was observed in a study of cytomegalovirus exposure and HLA in healthy donors. Whole-study results and caveats: Among TCR beta chains of equal frequency, HLA-associated ones were more clonally expanded in a later analysis. A few CMV-associated chains were confirmed in vitro to be specific for CMV antigens.

V shed 0 bases and J 7 bases; nucleotides not matched to a gene: 11. This CDR3 contains 16 residues. Per the germline V gene, CDR1 is MGHRA and CDR2 is YSYEKL. PCR amplification relied on 60 Vbeta primers (plus 13 Jbeta primers). TCRdb's copy holds only in-frame clones and misses some; the assay was immunoSEQ multiplex PCR. The table lists tens of thousands of clones, over 60% of them singletons. Regarding this clone: The target antigen is unknown.

Among the donors, all were healthy bone marrow donors. What was sequenced was PBMCs. The origin of this receptor is a woman in her 40s in good health and CMV-seropositive. This sequence joins TRBV4-1 and TRBJ1-2; 7 bases match TRBD1. The CDR3, as DNA: TGCGCCAGCAGCCAAGATGAGACAGGGTCGCTAGGTGGCTACACCTTC. Protein: CASSQDETGSLGGYTF.